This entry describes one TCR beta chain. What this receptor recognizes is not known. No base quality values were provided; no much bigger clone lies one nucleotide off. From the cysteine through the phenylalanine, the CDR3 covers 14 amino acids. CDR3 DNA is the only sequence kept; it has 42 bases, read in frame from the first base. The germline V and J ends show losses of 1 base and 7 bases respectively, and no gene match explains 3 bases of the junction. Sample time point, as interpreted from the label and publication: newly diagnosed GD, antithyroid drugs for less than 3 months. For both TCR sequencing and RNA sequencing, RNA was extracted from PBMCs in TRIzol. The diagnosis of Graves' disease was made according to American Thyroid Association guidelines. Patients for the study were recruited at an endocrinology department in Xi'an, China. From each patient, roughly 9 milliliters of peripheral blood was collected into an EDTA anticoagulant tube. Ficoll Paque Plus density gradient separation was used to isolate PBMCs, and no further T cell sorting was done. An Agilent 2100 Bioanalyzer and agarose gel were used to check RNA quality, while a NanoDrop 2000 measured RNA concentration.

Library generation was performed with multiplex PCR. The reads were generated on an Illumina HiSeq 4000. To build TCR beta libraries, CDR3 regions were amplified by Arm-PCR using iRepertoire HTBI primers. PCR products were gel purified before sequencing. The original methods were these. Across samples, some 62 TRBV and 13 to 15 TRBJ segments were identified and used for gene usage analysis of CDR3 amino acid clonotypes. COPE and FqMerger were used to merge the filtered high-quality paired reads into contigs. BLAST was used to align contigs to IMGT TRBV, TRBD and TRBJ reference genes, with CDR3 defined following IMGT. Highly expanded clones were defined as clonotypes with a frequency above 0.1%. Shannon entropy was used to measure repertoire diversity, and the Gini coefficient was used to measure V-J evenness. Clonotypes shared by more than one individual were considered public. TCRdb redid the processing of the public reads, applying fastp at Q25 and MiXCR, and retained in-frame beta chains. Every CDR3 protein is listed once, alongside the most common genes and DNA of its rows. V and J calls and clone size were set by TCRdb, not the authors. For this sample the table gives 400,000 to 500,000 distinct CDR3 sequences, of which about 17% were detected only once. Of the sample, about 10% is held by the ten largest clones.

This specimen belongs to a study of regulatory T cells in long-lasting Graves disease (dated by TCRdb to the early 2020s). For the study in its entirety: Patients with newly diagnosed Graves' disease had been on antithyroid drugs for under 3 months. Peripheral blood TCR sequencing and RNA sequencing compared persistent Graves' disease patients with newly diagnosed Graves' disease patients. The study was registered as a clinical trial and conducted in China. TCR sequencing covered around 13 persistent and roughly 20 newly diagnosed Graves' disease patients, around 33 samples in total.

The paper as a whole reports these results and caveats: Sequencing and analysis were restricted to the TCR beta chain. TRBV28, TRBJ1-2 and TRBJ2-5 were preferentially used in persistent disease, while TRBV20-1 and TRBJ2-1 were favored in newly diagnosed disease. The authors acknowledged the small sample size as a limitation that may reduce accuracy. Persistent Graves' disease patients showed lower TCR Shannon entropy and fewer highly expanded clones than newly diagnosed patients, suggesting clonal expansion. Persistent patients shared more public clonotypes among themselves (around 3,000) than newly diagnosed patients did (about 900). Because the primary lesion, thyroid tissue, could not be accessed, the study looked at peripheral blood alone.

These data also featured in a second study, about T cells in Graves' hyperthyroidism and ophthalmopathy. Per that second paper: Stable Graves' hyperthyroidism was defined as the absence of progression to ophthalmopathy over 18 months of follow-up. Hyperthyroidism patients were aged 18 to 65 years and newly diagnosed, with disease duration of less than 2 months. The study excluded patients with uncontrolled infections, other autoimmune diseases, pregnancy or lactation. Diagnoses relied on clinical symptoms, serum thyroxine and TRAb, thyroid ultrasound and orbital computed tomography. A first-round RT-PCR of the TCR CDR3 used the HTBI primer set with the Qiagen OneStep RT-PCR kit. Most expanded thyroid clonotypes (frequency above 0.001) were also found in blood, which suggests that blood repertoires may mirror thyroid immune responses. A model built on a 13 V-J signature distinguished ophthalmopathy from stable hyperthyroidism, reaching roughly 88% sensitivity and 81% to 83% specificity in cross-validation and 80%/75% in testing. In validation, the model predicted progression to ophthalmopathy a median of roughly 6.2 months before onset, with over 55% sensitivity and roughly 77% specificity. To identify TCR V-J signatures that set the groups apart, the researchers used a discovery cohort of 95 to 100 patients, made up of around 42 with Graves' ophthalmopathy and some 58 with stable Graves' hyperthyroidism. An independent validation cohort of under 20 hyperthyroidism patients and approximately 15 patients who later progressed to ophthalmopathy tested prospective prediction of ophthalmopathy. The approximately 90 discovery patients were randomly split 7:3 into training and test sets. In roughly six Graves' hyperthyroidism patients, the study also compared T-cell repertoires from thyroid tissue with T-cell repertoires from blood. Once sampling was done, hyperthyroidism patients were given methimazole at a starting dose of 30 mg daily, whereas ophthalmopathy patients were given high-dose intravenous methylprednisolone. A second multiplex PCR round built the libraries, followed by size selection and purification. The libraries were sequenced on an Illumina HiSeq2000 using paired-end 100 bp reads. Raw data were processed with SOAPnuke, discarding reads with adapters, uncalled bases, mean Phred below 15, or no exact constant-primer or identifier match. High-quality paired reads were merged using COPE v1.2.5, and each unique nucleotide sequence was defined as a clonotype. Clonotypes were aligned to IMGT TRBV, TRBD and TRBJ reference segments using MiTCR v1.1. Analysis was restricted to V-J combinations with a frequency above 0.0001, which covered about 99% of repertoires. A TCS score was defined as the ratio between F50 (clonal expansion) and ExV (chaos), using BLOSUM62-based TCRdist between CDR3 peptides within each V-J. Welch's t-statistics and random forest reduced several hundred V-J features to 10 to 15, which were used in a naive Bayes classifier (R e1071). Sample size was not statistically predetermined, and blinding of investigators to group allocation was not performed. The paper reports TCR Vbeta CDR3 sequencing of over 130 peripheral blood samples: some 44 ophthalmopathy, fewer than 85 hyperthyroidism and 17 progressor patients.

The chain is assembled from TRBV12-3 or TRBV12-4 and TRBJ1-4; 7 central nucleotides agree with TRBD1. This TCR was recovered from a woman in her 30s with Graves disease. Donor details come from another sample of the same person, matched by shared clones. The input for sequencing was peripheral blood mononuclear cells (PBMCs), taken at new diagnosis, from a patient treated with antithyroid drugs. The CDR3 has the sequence CASSLGQGSEKLFF. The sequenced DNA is TGTGCCAGCAGTTTAGGACAGGGTAGTGAAAAACTGTTTTTT.